What follows are 11 T cell receptor beta chains derived from one specimen sequenced in a study of cytomegalovirus exposure and HLA in healthy donors. PCR primers comprised 60 Vbeta and 13 Jbeta primers. Clones were read by immunoSEQ multiplex PCR, and TCRdb kept only the in-frame ones, dropping some. The sample comprises approximately 170,000 clones, about 80% of which are singletons, and 9% to 10% rests with the top ten. The sequenced sample consisted of PBMCs. The source is a man between 18 and 29 years old in good health and CMV-seropositive.

The chain combines TRBV4-1 with TRBJ2-7; tentatively, D is TRBD2 (6 bases). CDR3 size: 15 residues. In germline, CDR1 is MGHRA, CDR2 YSYEKL. V was shortened by 1 base and J by 2 bases, with 12 bases between the two germline ends. The CDR3 region is CASSQGTTITYEQYF. CDR3 coding DNA: TGCGCCAGCAGCCAAGGGACTACAATCACCTACGAGCAGTACTTC.

The genes are TRBV28 and TRBJ1-1, with TRBD1 matching over 12 bases. The CDR3 length is 15 residues. After removal of 5 bases from V and 9 bases from J, the junction contained 10 bases not matched to a gene. From germline, CDR1 is MDHEN and CDR2 SYDVKM. The CDR3 nucleotides read TGTGCCAGCAGTCTGCCCGGGGACAGGGGGCGGAAAGCTTTCTTT. Encoded protein: CASSLPGDRGRKAFF.

This clone came up once. The genes are TRBV7-9 and TRBJ2-7; D remains ambiguous. The germline V and J ends were trimmed by 4 bases and 5 bases, with 15 bases remaining between them. The CDR3 loop spans 14 amino acids. Germline V CDR1 and CDR2: SEHNR, FQNEAQ (reference sequence). The chain's CDR3 is CASSSILRVHEQYF. CDR3 in DNA: TGTGCCAGCAGCTCCATTCTTCGGGTCCACGAGCAGTACTTC.

V usage is TRBV7-9 and J usage is TRBJ2-3, with TRBD1 matching over 10 bases. This CDR3 spans 16 amino acids. V shed 0 bases, J shed 6 bases, and the junction held 6 bases outside the gene matches. CDR1 is SEHNR, CDR2 FQNEAQ, per germline (reference sequence). The CDR3 nucleotides are TGTGCCAGCAGCTTAGCTAGGACAGGGGGATTGGATACGCAGTATTTT. Translating it yields CASSLARTGGLDTQYF.

This chain links TRBV6-1 with TRBJ1-2; tentative D call: TRBD1 (5 bases). V lost 2 bases and J lost 10, with 17 bases in between. Germline CDR1 MNHNS, CDR2 SASEGT. This CDR3 contains 14 residues. CDR3 protein: CASSEYTNGGAYTF. As DNA, the CDR3 is TGTGCCAGCAGTGAATATACGAATGGAGGGGCCTACACCTTC.

The V gene is TRBV9, the J gene TRBJ1-1; 7 bases match TRBD1. Germline V gene lookup returns CDR1 SGDLS and CDR2 YYNGEE. The CDR3 loop spans 13 amino acids. The ends lost 2 bases at V and 8 bases at J; junction bases unmatched: 6. The CDR3 is CASSVSGGREAFF. Here the CDR3 DNA reads TGTGCCAGCAGCGTGTCAGGGGGAAGAGAAGCTTTCTTT.

V usage is TRBV7-9 and J usage is TRBJ2-7, with TRBD1 identical over 8 bases. This CDR3 spans 16 amino acids. Germline CDR1 is SEHNR and CDR2 is FQNEAQ (reference sequence). After removal of 2 bases from V and 2 bases from J, the junction contained 8 bases not matched to a gene. CDR3 sequence: CASSLNVGQVAYEQYF. Written as DNA, the CDR3 is TGTGCCAGCAGCTTAAATGTGGGACAGGTAGCCTACGAGCAGTACTTC.

The V and J genes are TRBV5-6 and TRBJ2-1, with D possibly being TRBD2 (6 bases). Germline assignment: CDR1 SGHDT and CDR2 YYEEEE. With 4 bases removed from V and 0 bases from J, the gap between germline ends came to 11 bases. The CDR3 length is 15 residues. The CDR3, as DNA: TGTGCCAGCAGCCGCGGGGAGAGCTCCTACAATGAGCAGTTCTTC. It is translated as CASSRGESSYNEQFF.

This CDR3 is CASSVVSLESKNIQYF. The CDR3 DNA is TGTGCCAGCAGTGTGGTCAGCCTAGAGTCCAAAAACATTCAGTACTTC. The chain employs TRBV2 and TRBJ2-4; D is ambiguous. Trimming took off 4 bases at V and 2 bases at J, with 15 bases between the two ends. The germline V gene encodes CDR1 SNHLY and CDR2 FYNNEI. The CDR3 spans 16 residues.

The chain joins TRBV9 to TRBJ2-2; TRBD2 matches at 9 bases. This CDR3 is built from 15 residues. The trim removed 3 bases at V and 6 bases at J, leaving 6 bases unmatched. Germline V CDR1 and CDR2: SGDLS, YYNGEE. The CDR3 reads CASSAGGGVPGELFF. In DNA form, the CDR3 reads TGTGCCAGCAGCGCGGGCGGGGGGGTCCCCGGGGAGCTGTTTTTT.

The rearrangement uses TRBV9 and TRBJ1-2; perhaps TRBD1 as D (6 bases). From germline, CDR1 is SGDLS and CDR2 YYNGEE. This CDR3 is built from 14 residues. V lost 0 bases, J lost 6 bases, and 12 bases lay in between. The CDR3 coding sequence is TGTGCCAGCAGCGTAGCTACAGGGTGGGATGGCTACACCTTC. It specifies CASSVATGWDGYTF.